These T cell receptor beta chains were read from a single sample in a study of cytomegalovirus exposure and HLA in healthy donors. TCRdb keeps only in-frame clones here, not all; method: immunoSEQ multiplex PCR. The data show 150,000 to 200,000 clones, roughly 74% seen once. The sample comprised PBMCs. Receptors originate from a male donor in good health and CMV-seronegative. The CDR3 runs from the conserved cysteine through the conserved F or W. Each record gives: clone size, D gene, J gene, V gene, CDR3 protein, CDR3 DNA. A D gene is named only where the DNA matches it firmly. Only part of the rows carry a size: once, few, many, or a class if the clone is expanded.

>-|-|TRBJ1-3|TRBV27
CASMEGQSGNTIYF
TGTGCCAGCATGGAGGGGCAATCTGGAAACACCATATATTTT
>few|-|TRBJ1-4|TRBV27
CASSPYSGGRWEKLFF
TGTGCCAGCAGTCCCTATTCGGGGGGAAGGTGGGAAAAACTGTTTTTT
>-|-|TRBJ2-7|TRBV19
CASSQGNEQYF
TGTGCCAGTAGCCAGGGCAACGAGCAGTACTTC
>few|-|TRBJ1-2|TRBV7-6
CASSVSGFYGYTF
TGTGCCAGCAGCGTATCAGGGTTCTATGGCTACACCTTC
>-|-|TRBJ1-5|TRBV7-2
CASSPAGQPQHF
TGTGCCAGCAGCCCGGCAGGTCAGCCCCAGCATTTT
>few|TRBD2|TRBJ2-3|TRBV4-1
CASSPKGSGVGADTQYF
TGCGCCAGCAGCCCCAAGGGTAGCGGGGTAGGCGCAGATACGCAGTATTTT
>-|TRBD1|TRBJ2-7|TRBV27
CASSLYAQGANEQYF
TGTGCCAGCAGTTTATATGCCCAGGGGGCCAACGAGCAGTACTTC
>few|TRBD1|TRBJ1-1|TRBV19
CASRTDRGAEAFF
TGTGCCAGTAGGACCGACAGGGGCGCTGAAGCTTTCTTT
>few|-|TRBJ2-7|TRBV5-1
CASSSTGSEQYF
TGCGCCAGCAGCTCCACAGGTAGCGAGCAGTACTTC
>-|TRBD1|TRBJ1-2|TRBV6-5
CASSEGARNYGYTF
TGTGCCAGCAGCGAGGGGGCGCGAAACTATGGCTACACCTTC
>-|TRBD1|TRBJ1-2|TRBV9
CASSVRGRDGYTF
TGTGCCAGCAGCGTGAGGGGGCGGGATGGCTACACCTTC
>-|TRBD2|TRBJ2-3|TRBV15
CATSRDPASGGSRTDTQYF
TGTGCCACCAGCAGAGACCCCGCTAGCGGGGGGTCTCGCACAGATACGCAGTATTTT
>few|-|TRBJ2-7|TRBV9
CASSVGQETLEQYF
TGTGCCAGCAGCGTAGGACAGGAGACTCTAGAGCAGTACTTC
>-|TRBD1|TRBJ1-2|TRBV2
CASSADRGGYTF
TGTGCCAGCAGCGCAGACAGGGGTGGCTACACCTTC
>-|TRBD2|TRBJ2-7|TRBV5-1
CASSQGLAGDEQYF
TGCGCCAGCAGCCAGGGACTAGCGGGGGACGAGCAGTACTTC
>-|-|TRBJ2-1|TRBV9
CASGDWAADNEQFF
TGTGCCAGCGGCGATTGGGCAGCCGACAATGAGCAGTTCTTC
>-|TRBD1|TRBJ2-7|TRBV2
CASSERSGQGRYEQYF
TGTGCCAGCAGTGAAAGGAGTGGACAGGGACGGTACGAGCAGTACTTC
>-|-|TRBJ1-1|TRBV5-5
CASSSWDIMNTEAFF
TGTGCCAGCAGCTCGTGGGACATCATGAACACTGAAGCTTTCTTT
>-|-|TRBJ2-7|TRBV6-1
CASRTLGKGTYEQYF
TGTGCCAGCAGGACCTTGGGTAAGGGGACCTACGAGCAGTACTTC
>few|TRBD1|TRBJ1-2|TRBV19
CASSQTGAGYTF
TGTGCCAGTAGTCAGACAGGGGCTGGCTACACCTTC
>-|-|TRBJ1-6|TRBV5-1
CASSLVQDNSPLHF
TGCGCCAGCAGCTTGGTACAGGACAATTCACCCCTCCACTTT
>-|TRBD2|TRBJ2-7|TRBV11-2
CASSLDSGRGSEYF
TGTGCCAGCAGCTTAGATAGCGGGAGGGGTTCGGAGTACTTC
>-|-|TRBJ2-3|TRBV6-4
CASSNRDTDTQYF
TGTGCCAGCAGTAACAGGGACACAGATACGCAGTATTTT
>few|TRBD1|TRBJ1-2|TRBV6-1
CASSERTGGQNGYTF
TGTGCCAGCAGTGAGAGAACAGGGGGTCAGAATGGCTACACCTTC
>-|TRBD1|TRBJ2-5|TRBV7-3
CASSSGTGAQTQYF
TGTGCCAGCAGCTCTGGGACAGGGGCACAGACCCAGTACTTC
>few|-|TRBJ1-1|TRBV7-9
CASSFELNTEAFF
TGTGCCAGCAGCTTCGAGCTGAACACTGAAGCTTTCTTT
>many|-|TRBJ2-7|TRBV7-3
CASSLTGLGQNNYEQYF
TGTGCCAGCAGCTTAACAGGACTAGGACAGAATAACTACGAGCAGTACTTC
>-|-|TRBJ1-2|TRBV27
CASSDGGGGLGYGYTF
TGTGCCAGCAGCGACGGGGGGGGAGGTCTTGGGTATGGCTACACCTTC
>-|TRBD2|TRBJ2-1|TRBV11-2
CASSPGGRGASSYNEQFF
TGTGCCAGCAGCCCGGGGGGGCGGGGGGCAAGCTCCTACAATGAGCAGTTCTTC
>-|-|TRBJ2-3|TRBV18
CASSPPEGGTDTQYF
TGTGCCAGCTCACCACCGGAAGGGGGCACAGATACGCAGTATTTT
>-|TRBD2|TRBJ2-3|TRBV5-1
CASSPGLAGGTDTQYF
TGCGCCAGCAGTCCGGGACTAGCGGGAGGCACAGATACGCAGTATTTT